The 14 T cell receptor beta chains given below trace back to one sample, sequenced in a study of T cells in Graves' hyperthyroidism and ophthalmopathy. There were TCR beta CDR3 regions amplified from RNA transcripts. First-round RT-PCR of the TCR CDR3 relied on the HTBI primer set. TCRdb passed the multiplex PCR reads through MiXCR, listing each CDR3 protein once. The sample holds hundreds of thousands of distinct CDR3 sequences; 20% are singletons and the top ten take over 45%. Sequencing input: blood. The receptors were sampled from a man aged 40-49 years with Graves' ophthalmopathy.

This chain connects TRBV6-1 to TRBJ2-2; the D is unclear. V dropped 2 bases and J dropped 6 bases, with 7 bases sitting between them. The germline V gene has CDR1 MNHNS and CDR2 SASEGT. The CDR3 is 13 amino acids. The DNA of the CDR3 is TGTGCCAGCAGTGAACACATAGCCGGGGAGCTGTTTTTT. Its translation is CASSEHIAGELFF.

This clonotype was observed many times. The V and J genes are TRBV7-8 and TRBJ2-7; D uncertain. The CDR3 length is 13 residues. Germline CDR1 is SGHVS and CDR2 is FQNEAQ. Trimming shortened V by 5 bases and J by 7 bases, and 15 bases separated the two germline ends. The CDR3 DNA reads TGTGCCAGCAGCCCCGAGGATTGGGGAGAGCAGTACTTC. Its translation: CASSPEDWGEQYF.

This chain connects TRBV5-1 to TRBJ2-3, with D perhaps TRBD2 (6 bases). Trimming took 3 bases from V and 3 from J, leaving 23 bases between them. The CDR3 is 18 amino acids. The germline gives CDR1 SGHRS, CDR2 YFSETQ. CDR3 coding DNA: TGCGCCAGCAGCTCAGGAACCGGAGGGGAAATGAGAACAGATACGCAGTATTTT. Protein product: CASSSGTGGEMRTDTQYF.

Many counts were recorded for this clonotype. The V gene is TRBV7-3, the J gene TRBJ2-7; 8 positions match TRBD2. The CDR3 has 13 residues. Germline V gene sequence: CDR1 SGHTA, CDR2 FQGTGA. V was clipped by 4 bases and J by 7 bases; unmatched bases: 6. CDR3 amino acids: CASSSGLGGEQYF. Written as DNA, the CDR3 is TGTGCCAGCAGCTCGGGACTAGGCGGGGAGCAGTACTTC.

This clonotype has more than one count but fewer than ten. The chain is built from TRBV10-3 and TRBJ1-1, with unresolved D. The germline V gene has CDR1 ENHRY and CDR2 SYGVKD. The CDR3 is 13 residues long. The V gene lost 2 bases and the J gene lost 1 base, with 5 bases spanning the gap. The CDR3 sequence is CAISETQNTEAFF. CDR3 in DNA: TGTGCCATCAGTGAGACACAGAACACTGAAGCTTTCTTT.

In DNA form, the CDR3 reads TGTGCCAGCAGCCCGGGGCTAGCGGGAGGCCTGGGAAGCAATGAGCAGTTCTTC. As protein: CASSPGLAGGLGSNEQFF. This chain links TRBV7-3 with TRBJ2-1; the match to TRBD2 covers 11 bases. This CDR3 spans 18 amino acids. CDR1 and CDR2 from the germline V gene are SGHTA and FQGTGA. Trimming cost V 5 bases and J 6 bases; bases outside gene matches: 15.

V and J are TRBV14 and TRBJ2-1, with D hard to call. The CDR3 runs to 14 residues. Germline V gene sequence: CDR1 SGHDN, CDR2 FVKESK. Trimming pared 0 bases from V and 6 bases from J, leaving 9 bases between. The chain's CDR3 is CASSQDTVTNEQFF. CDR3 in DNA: TGTGCCAGCAGCCAAGATACAGTTACCAATGAGCAGTTCTTC.

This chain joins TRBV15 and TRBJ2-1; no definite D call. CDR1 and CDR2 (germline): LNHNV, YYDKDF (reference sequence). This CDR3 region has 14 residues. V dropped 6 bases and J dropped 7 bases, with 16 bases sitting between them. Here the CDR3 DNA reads TGTGCCACCAGGGGAAGGTCGTACTATAATGAGCAGTTCTTC. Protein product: CATRGRSYYNEQFF.

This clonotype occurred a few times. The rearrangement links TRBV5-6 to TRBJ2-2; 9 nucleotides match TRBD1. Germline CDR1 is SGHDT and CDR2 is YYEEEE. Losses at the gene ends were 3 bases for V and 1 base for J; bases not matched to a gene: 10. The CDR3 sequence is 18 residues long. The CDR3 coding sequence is TGTGCCAGCAGCTATATGCTAAACAGGGGGCAGAACACCGGGGAGCTGTTTTTT. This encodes CASSYMLNRGQNTGELFF. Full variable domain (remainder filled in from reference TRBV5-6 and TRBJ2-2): DAGVTQSPTHLIKTRGQQVTLRCSPKSGHDTVSWYQQALGQGPQFIFQYYEEEERQRGNFPDRFSGHQFPNYSSELNVNALLLGDSALYLCASSYMLNRGQNTGELFFGEGSRLTVL.

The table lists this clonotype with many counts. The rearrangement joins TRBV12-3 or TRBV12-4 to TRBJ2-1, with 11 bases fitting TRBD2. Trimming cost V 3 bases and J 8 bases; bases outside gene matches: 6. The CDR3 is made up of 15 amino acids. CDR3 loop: CASSLASGGPHEQFF. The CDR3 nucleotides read TGTGCCAGCAGTTTGGCTAGCGGGGGGCCCCATGAGCAGTTCTTC.

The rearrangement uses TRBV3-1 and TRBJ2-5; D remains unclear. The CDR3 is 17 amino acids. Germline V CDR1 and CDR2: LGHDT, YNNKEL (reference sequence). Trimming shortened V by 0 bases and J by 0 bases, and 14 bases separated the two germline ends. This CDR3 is CASSQDRREQYQETQYF. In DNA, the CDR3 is TGTGCCAGCAGCCAAGATAGAAGGGAACAGTACCAAGAGACCCAGTACTTC.

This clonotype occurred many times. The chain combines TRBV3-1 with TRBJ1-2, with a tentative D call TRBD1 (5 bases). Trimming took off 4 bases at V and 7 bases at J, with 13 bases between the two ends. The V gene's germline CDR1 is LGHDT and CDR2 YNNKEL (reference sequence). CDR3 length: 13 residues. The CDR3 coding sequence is TGTGCCAGCAGCCCGGGGACGTTTGGTGGCTACACCTTC. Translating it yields CASSPGTFGGYTF.

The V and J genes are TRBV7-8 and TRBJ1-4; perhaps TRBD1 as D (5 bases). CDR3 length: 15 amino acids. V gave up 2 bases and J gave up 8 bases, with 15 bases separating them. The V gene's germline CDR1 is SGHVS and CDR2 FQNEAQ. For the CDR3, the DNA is TGTGCCAGCAGCTTATCGGGGGGGGTAAGGGAAAAACTGTTTTTT. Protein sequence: CASSLSGGVREKLFF.

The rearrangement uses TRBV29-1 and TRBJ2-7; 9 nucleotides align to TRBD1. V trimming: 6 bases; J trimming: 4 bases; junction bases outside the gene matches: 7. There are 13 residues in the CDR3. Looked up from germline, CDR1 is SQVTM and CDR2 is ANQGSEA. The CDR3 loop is CSVRTGEAYEQYF. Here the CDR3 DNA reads TGCAGCGTCCGGACAGGGGAGGCGTACGAGCAGTACTTC.